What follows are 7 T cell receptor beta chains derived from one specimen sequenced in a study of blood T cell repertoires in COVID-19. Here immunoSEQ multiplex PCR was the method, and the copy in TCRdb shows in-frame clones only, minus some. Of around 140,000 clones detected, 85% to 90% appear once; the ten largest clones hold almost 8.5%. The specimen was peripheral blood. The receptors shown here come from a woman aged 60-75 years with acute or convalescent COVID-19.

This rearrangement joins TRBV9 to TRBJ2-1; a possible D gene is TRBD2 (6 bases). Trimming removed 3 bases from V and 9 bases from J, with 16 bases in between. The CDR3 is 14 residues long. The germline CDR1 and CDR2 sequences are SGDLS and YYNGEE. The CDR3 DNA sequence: TGTGCCAGCAGCGACCGGGACTCCTCCCCTGAGCAGTTCTTC. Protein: CASSDRDSSPEQFF.

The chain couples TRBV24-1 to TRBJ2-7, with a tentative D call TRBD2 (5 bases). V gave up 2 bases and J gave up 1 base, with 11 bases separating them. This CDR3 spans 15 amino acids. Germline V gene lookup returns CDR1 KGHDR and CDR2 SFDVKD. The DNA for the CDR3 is TGTGCCACCAGTGATTCTTCGGGAATATCCTACGAGCAGTACTTC. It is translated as CATSDSSGISYEQYF.

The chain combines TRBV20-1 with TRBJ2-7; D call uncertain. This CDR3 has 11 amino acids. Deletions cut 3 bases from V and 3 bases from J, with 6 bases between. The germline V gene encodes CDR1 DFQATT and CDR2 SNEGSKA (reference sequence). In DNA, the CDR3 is TGCAGTGCTAGCCAGGACTACGAGCAGTACTTC. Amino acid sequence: CSASQDYEQYF.

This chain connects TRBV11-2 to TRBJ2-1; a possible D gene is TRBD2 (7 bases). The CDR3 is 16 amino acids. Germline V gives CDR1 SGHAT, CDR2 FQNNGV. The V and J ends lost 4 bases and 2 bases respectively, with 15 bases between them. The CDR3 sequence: CASSSLGGGPYNEQFF. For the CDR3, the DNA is TGTGCCAGCAGCTCCCTAGGGGGGGGCCCCTACAATGAGCAGTTCTTC.

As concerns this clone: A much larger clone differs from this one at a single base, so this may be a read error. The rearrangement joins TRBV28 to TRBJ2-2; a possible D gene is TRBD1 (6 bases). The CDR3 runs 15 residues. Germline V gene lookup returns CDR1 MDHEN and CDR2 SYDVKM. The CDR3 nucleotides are TGTGTCAGCAGTTTGTCCCAGGGGTTGTCCGGGGAGCTGTTTTTT. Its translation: CVSSLSQGLSGELFF.

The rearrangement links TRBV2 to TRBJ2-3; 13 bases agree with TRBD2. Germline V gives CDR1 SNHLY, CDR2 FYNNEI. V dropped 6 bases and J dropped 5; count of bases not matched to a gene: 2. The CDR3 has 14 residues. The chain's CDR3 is CASRRLAGGDTQYF. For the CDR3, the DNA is TGTGCCAGCAGGAGACTAGCGGGGGGAGATACGCAGTATTTT. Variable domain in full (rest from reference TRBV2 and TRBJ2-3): EPEVTQTPSHQVTQMGQEVILRCVPISNHLYFYWYRQILGQKVEFLVSFYNNEISEKSEIFDDQFSVERPDGSNFTLKIRSTKLEDSAMYFCASRRLAGGDTQYFGPGTRLTVL.

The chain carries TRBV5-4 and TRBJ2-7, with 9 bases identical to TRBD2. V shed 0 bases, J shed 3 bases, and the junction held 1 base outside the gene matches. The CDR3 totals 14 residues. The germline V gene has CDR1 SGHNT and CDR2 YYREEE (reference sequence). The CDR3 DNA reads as TGTGCCAGCAGCTTGGGCGGGGGGGTCTACGAGCAGTACTTC. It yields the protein CASSLGGGVYEQYF.